This entry lists 5 T cell receptor beta chains sequenced from one sample in a study of glioma-infiltrating T cells after dendritic cell vaccination. Time point of the sample: after dendritic cell vaccination, including at tumor progression/relapse. Libraries were prepared by immunoSEQ multiplex PCR; TCRdb keeps only in-frame clonotypes and omits some of them. The sample holds almost 90,000 clones, 83% seen once. This material consisted of blood, taken after dendritic cell vaccination. These receptors all stem from a human donor with glioblastoma.

V usage is TRBV5-4 and J usage is TRBJ2-7, with D hard to call. The germline V gene encodes CDR1 SGHNT and CDR2 YYREEE (reference sequence). CDR3 size: 15 residues. The V end was cut by 4 bases, the J end by 2 bases, with 16 bases between. CDR3 residues: CASSQDTSGPYEQYF. The CDR3 DNA reads TGTGCCAGCAGCCAAGACACATCCGGCCCCTACGAGCAGTACTTC.

This chain links TRBV4-2 with TRBJ1-2; 7 bases are a match to TRBD1. The ends lost 0 bases at V and 2 bases at J; junction bases unmatched: 6. The CDR3 contains 16 residues. Per germline, CDR1 LGHNA and CDR2 YNFKEQ. CDR3 region: CASSQDYGGQNYGYTF. The CDR3 DNA is TGTGCCAGCAGCCAAGACTATGGGGGACAGAACTATGGCTACACCTTC.

As DNA, the CDR3 is TGTGCCAGCAGCTTGGACCTGGCGGGGGAAGAGACCCAGTACTTC. It is translated as CASSLDLAGEETQYF. This chain connects TRBV7-7 to TRBJ2-5; 7 nucleotides line up with TRBD2. V was pared by 3 bases and J by 3 bases, with 7 bases of the junction left unmatched. Per germline, CDR1 SSHAT and CDR2 FNYEAQ (reference sequence). The CDR3 totals 15 residues.

This chain joins TRBV4-1 and TRBJ1-1; D possibly corresponds to TRBD1 (5 bases). V gave up 6 bases and J gave up 9 bases, with 17 bases separating them. There are 13 residues in the CDR3. Germline loops: CDR1 MGHRA, CDR2 YSYEKL. The CDR3 region has the DNA TGCGCCAGCAGTTTCGACCCAGGGTTCCAAGCTTTCTTT. Its translation: CASSFDPGFQAFF.

The chain recombines TRBV18 with TRBJ2-5, with unresolved D. V was shortened by 0 bases and J by 1 base, with 6 bases between the two germline ends. Germline loops: CDR1 KGHSH, CDR2 LQKENI. The CDR3 length is 14 residues. The CDR3 DNA follows: TGTGCCAGCTCACCACCTAGCAGCCAAGAGACCCAGTACTTC. Its translation: CASSPPSSQETQYF.